The source of this TCR beta chain is a study of blood T cell repertoires in COVID-19. Overall study: Samples representing acute and convalescent COVID-19 were sourced from the United States, Italy and Spain.

Profiled with immunoSEQ multiplex PCR; TCRdb holds only in-frame clones, not every one. The repertoire includes approximately 97,000 clones, around nine tenths of them detected once, and about 19% sits in the top ten. This clone appeared a few times. The sequenced sample was peripheral blood. The clonotype originates from a woman aged 80 or older with acute or convalescent COVID-19.

In nucleotides, the CDR3 is TGTGCCTGGAGTTCGGGTGCGAACACTGAAGCTTTCTTT. This gives the protein CAWSSGANTEAFF. The chain recombines TRBV30 with TRBJ1-1; no reliable D call. The CDR3 runs 13 residues. V was pared by 2 bases and J by 1 base, with 8 bases between. Germline V gives CDR1 GTSNPN, CDR2 SVGIG (reference sequence). The full variable domain, in which reference TRBV30 and TRBJ1-1 provide the parts outside the CDR3, is SQTIHQWPATLVQPVGSPLSLECTVEGTSNPNLYWYRQAAGRGLQLLFYSVGIGQISSEVPQNLSASRPQDRQFILSSKKLLLSDSGFYLCAWSSGANTEAFFGQGTRLTVV.